This T cell receptor beta chain was obtained from a study of blood T cell repertoires in COVID-19. In the study overall: Acute and convalescent COVID-19 specimens originated in the United States, Italy and Spain. Sources were T cells, B-cell-depleted T cells, or PBMCs; the material itself was cDNA or gDNA.

The V gene's germline CDR1 is SNHLY and CDR2 FYNNEI. This CDR3 has 14 residues. V lost 6 bases to trimming and J lost 4 bases, with 15 bases between them. Sequencing was performed with immunoSEQ multiplex PCR; in TCRdb, only in-frame clones are kept and a portion is missing. Counted here are about 120,000 clones, about 87% occurring once; the ten biggest clones make up approximately 4.5%. The chain combines TRBV2 with TRBJ2-5; tentative D call: TRBD1 (5 bases). The sample was peripheral blood. The sequence came from a woman between 45 and 65 years old with acute or convalescent COVID-19. The DNA for the CDR3 is TGTGCCAGCAGAGCGCAGGGATTGAGAGAGACCCAGTACTTC. This sequence encodes CASRAQGLRETQYF.